What follows are 6 T cell receptor beta chains derived from one specimen sequenced in a study of blood T cell repertoires in COVID-19. Profiled with immunoSEQ multiplex PCR; TCRdb holds only in-frame clones, not every one. The sample contains 200,000 or so clones, about 90% of which appear only once. Sequenced: peripheral blood. These receptor sequences come from a woman aged 55-70 years with acute or convalescent COVID-19.

The genes are TRBV7-8 and TRBJ1-2, with D perhaps TRBD1 (5 bases). The CDR3 sequence is 15 residues long. V was trimmed by 5 bases and J by 8 bases, leaving 21 bases between them. Germline lookup yields CDR1 SGHVS and CDR2 FQNEAQ. The CDR3 is CASSDRPLVDRGYTF. The CDR3 nucleotides read TGTGCCAGCAGCGACAGACCCCTCGTGGATCGAGGCTACACCTTC.

V is TRBV6-5 and J is TRBJ1-6; D possibly corresponds to TRBD1 (5 bases). The CDR3 is made up of 14 amino acids. The germline gives CDR1 MNHEY, CDR2 SVGAGI. With 6 bases removed from V and 7 bases from J, the gap between germline ends came to 13 bases. In DNA, the CDR3 is TGTGCCAGCAGCCAGGGACTGCCGAATTCACCCCTCCACTTT. Its protein is CASSQGLPNSPLHF.

The genes are TRBV28 and TRBJ2-3; 12 bases line up with TRBD2. This CDR3 is 15 amino acids long. The germline CDR1 and CDR2 sequences are MDHEN and SYDVKM. Trimming at V came to 4 bases and at J to 5 bases, leaving 4 bases not matched to a gene. The CDR3 DNA follows: TGTGCCAGCAGTTATCGACTAGCGGGAGAAGATACGCAGTATTTT. It encodes CASSYRLAGEDTQYF. Together with reference TRBV28 and TRBJ2-3, the CDR3 gives the full variable domain: DVKVTQSSRYLVKRTGEKVFLECVQDMDHENMFWYRQDPGLGLRLIYFSYDVKMKEKGDIPEGYSVSREKKERFSLILESASTNQTSMYLCASSYRLAGEDTQYFGPGTRLTVL.

V is TRBV6-5 and J is TRBJ2-7; weak D call: TRBD1 (5 bases). The CDR3 is made up of 14 amino acids. Germline values: CDR1 MNHEY, CDR2 SVGAGI. The V gene lost 4 bases and the J gene lost 4 bases, with 14 bases spanning the gap. The CDR3 is CASSLRGSMYEQYF. The CDR3 nucleotides are TGTGCCAGCAGTTTAAGGGGCTCAATGTACGAGCAGTACTTC.

This clone showed up just once. The junction departs from the called germline gene at one end, perhaps through a read error. V is TRBV30 and J is TRBJ1-1; D remains unclear. CDR1 and CDR2 (germline): GTSNPN, SVGIG (reference sequence). The CDR3 is 12 amino acids. The CDR3 nucleotides are TGTTCCTGGGAGGCGGGATACACTGAAGCTTTCTTT. Amino acids: CSWEAGYTEAFF. Together with reference TRBV30 and TRBJ1-1, the CDR3 gives the full variable domain: SQTIHQWPATLVQPVGSPLSLECTVEGTSNPNLYWYRQAAGRGLQLLFYSVGIGQISSEVPQNLSASRPQDRQFILSSKKLLLSDSGFYLCSWEAGYTEAFFGQGTRLTVV.

The rearrangement links TRBV7-8 to TRBJ1-5; a weak D match, TRBD1 (5 bases). CDR3 length: 16 residues. Trimming stripped 2 bases from V and 0 bases from J, with 11 bases between. Germline CDR1 reads SGHVS; CDR2 reads FQNEAQ. The CDR3 DNA sequence: TGTGCCAGCAGCTTAAGGGGCAGACTTAGCAATCAGCCCCAGCATTTT. It encodes CASSLRGRLSNQPQHF.